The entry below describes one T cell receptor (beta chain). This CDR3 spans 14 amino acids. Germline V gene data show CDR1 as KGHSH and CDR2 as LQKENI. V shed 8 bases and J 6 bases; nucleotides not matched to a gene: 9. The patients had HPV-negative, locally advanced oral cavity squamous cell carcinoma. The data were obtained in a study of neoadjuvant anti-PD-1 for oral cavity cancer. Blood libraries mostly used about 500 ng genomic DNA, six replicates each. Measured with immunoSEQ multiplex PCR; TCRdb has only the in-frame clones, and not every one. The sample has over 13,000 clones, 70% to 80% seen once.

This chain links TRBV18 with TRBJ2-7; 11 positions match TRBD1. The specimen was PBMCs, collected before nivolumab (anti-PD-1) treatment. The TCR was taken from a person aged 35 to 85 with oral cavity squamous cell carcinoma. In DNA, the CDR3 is TGTGCCAGCGGGCAGGACAGGGGGCTTGGCGAGCAGTACTTC. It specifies CASGQDRGLGEQYF. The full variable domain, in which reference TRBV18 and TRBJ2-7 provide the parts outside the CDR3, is NAGVMQNPRHLVRRRGQEARLRCSPMKGHSHVYWYRQLPEEGLKFMVYLQKENIIDESGMPKERFSAEFPKEGPSILRIQQVVRGDSAAYFCASGQDRGLGEQYFGPGTRLTVT.